A single sample is the source of the 2 T cell receptor beta chains below, sequenced in a study of a mutant IDH1 vaccine in newly diagnosed glioma. Time point meaning: baseline, week 1 (first vaccination visit). Treatment reported: pre-vaccination baseline after standard-of-care therapy. Produced via immunoSEQ multiplex PCR; TCRdb's table is partial and in-frame only. The data show approximately 70,000 clones, around 79% seen once. Sequenced material: PBMCs, taken from a glioma patient treated with radiotherapy, temozolomide or both. Receptor source: a man between 45 and 60 years old with glioma.

The chain joins TRBV2 to TRBJ2-1; D is undetermined. The CDR3 has 14 amino acids. V was clipped by 4 bases and J by 6 bases, with 13 bases between them. From germline, CDR1 is SNHLY and CDR2 FYNNEI. CDR3: CASSVPKRANEQFF. CDR3 DNA sequence: TGTGCCAGCAGTGTCCCTAAACGGGCCAATGAGCAGTTCTTC.

This chain connects TRBV19 to TRBJ1-5; 10 bases align to TRBD1. Trimming removed 5 bases from V and 7 bases from J; junction bases left unmatched: 8. Germline V gene sequence: CDR1 LNHDA, CDR2 SQIVND (reference sequence). The CDR3 has 15 amino acids. The CDR3 DNA reads as TGTGCCAGTAGTCAGACAGGGGGCTGGAGCCAGCCCCAGCATTTT. Protein sequence: CASSQTGGWSQPQHF. Combining the CDR3 with reference TRBV19 and TRBJ1-5 gives the whole variable domain DGGITQSPKYLFRKEGQNVTLSCEQNLNHDAMYWYRQDPGQGLRLIYYSQIVNDFQKGDIAEGYSVSREKKESFPLTVTSAQKNPTAFYLCASSQTGGWSQPQHFGDGTRLSIL.